The 18 T cell receptor beta chains below all came from one sample that was sequenced in a study of control samples from healthy donors and cancer patients (dated by TCRdb to the early 2020s). Libraries were made using the immunoSEQ multiplex PCR assay. TCRdb took over this immuneACCESS table, retaining in-frame rearrangements with V and J assigned. Such tables are incomplete; in checked studies, under half of the missing clones stem from an unresolved V gene, and the remainder is unexplained. Counted in this sample were approximately 100,000 clones; approximately 82% of them appeared once. Of the sample, 2% falls within the top ten clones. Sample: blood. Source of these receptors: a man in his sixties in good health.

This clone was seen a handful of times. The rearrangement links TRBV5-6 to TRBJ2-3; weak D call: TRBD2 (6 bases). The length of the CDR3 is 13 residues. In germline, CDR1 is SGHDT, CDR2 YYEEEE. Deletions cut 1 base from V and 4 bases from J, with 7 bases between. CDR3 in amino acids: CASSLWGADTQYF. The CDR3 bases are TGTGCCAGCAGCTTGTGGGGGGCAGATACGCAGTATTTT.

The CDR3 sequence is CASSVEDRGYEQYF. In DNA, the CDR3 is TGTGCCAGCAGCGTAGAGGACAGGGGATACGAGCAGTACTTC. The rearrangement uses TRBV13 and TRBJ2-7; 9 bases are a match to TRBD1. With 5 bases clipped from V and 4 bases from J, the junction kept 6 bases outside the gene matches. This CDR3 region has 14 residues. Germline V CDR1 and CDR2: PRHDT, FYEKMQ (reference sequence).

This rearrangement joins TRBV24-1 to TRBJ2-5; perhaps TRBD1 as D (5 bases). CDR3 length: 14 residues. Looked up from germline, CDR1 is KGHDR and CDR2 is SFDVKD. The ends were cut back, 4 bases at V and 4 bases at J, with 12 bases in the middle. Here the CDR3 reads CATSDSRRGETQYF. In DNA form, the CDR3 reads TGTGCCACCAGTGACTCAAGAAGGGGAGAGACCCAGTACTTC.

The V gene is TRBV7-9, the J gene TRBJ2-1; D uncertain. CDR3 length: 19 amino acids. V lost 1 base and J 2 bases, leaving 21 bases between the germline ends. Per the germline V gene, CDR1 is SEHNR and CDR2 is FQNEAQ (reference sequence). CDR3 sequence (DNA): TGTGCCAGCAGCTTAGGGGAATGGGCCCTCATTGGGGCCTACAATGAGCAGTTCTTC. It codes for CASSLGEWALIGAYNEQFF.

V is TRBV7-9 and J is TRBJ2-1, with D possibly TRBD2 on 5 matching bases. The germline gives CDR1 SEHNR, CDR2 FQNEAQ (reference sequence). The CDR3 contains 13 residues. The ends were cut back, 5 bases at V and 5 bases at J, with 10 bases in the middle. CDR3 in amino acids: CASSLDGDNEQFF. In DNA form, the CDR3 reads TGTGCCAGCAGCCTTGACGGGGACAATGAGCAGTTCTTC.

The chain uses TRBV19 and TRBJ1-5, with TRBD1 as a possible D gene (6 bases). Trimming cost V 3 bases and J 5 bases, with 14 bases left between them. This CDR3 is 15 amino acids long. The germline V gene encodes CDR1 LNHDA and CDR2 SQIVND (reference sequence). Here the CDR3 DNA reads TGTGCCAGTAGTATTCCCAGGACAGCAGATCAGCCCCAGCATTTT. This translates into CASSIPRTADQPQHF.

The genes are TRBV18 and TRBJ1-1; maybe TRBD1 (5 bases). CDR3 length: 14 amino acids. With 3 bases removed from V and 1 base from J, the gap between germline ends came to 9 bases. Germline V gene data show CDR1 as KGHSH and CDR2 as LQKENI. CDR3 region: CASSPGPQNTEAFF. The CDR3 nucleotides read TGTGCCAGCTCACCGGGACCCCAGAACACTGAAGCTTTCTTT.

This sequence joins TRBV5-1 and TRBJ2-1; no firm D call. Germline values: CDR1 SGHRS, CDR2 YFSETQ. The V end was cut by 0 bases, the J end by 2 bases, with 9 bases between. The CDR3 consists of 15 residues. The CDR3 nucleotides read TGCGCCAGCAGCTTGGAGGCGGACCCCTACAATGAGCAGTTCTTC. It translates to CASSLEADPYNEQFF.

The V gene is TRBV24-1, the J gene TRBJ2-2; the D gene is possibly TRBD2 (6 bases). The V end was cut by 3 bases, the J end by 7 bases, with 14 bases between. Germline V gene sequence: CDR1 KGHDR, CDR2 SFDVKD. This CDR3 contains 15 residues. The CDR3 sequence: CATSDGAGRSGELFF. The CDR3 nucleotides are TGTGCCACCAGTGATGGGGCAGGGAGGAGCGGGGAGCTGTTTTTT.

This CDR3 is CASSHQAGGRTGELFF. CDR3 in DNA: TGCGCCAGCAGCCATCAAGCGGGAGGTCGAACCGGGGAGCTGTTTTTT. V is TRBV5-1 and J is TRBJ2-2, with 9 bases matching TRBD2. The V segment lost 4 bases and the J segment 5 bases; nucleotides outside the gene matches: 9. CDR3 size: 16 residues. Germline assignment: CDR1 SGHRS and CDR2 YFSETQ.

The gene calls are TRBV5-1 and TRBJ1-1; TRBD1 is a possible D gene (6 bases). The CDR3 length is 13 residues. Germline loops: CDR1 SGHRS, CDR2 YFSETQ. V was clipped by 1 base and J by 4 bases, with 8 bases between them. CDR3 sequence: CASSLLGGTEAFF. CDR3 sequence (DNA): TGCGCCAGCAGCTTGCTAGGGGGCACTGAAGCTTTCTTT. Variable domain in full (rest from reference TRBV5-1 and TRBJ1-1): KAGVTQTPRYLIKTRGQQVTLSCSPISGHRSVSWYQQTPGQGLQFLFEYFSETQRNKGNFPGRFSGRQFSNSRSEMNVSTLELGDSALYLCASSLLGGTEAFFGQGTRLTVV.

A note on this clone: Other DNA sequences of this sample code for an identical CDR3. V usage is TRBV7-6 and J usage is TRBJ1-1, with no clear D. Trimming stripped 2 bases from V and 1 base from J, with 5 bases between. This CDR3 region has 13 residues. The germline V gene encodes CDR1 SGHVS and CDR2 FNYEAQ. Written as DNA, the CDR3 is TGTGCCAGCAGCTTATCTCGGAACACTGAAGCTTTCTTT. This gives the protein CASSLSRNTEAFF.

V usage is TRBV6-5 and J usage is TRBJ2-3, with 10 bases identical to TRBD2. In germline, CDR1 is MNHEY, CDR2 SVGAGI. The CDR3 has 15 residues. V lost 6 bases to trimming and J lost 1 base; unmatched junction nucleotides: 4. As DNA, the CDR3 is TGTGCCAGCAGGGTCCTAGCGGGGGGCACAGATACGCAGTATTTT. Translation gives CASRVLAGGTDTQYF.

Notes on this clone: A read error may explain this, as a much larger clone is one base away. In the same sample, other DNA sequences code for this CDR3. The gene calls are TRBV19 and TRBJ1-3; D remains unclear. The germline CDR1 and CDR2 sequences are LNHDA and SQIVND (reference sequence). The CDR3 has 11 residues. CDR3 bases: TGTGCCAGTCAAATCGGAAATACCATATATTTT. Translating gives CASQIGNTIYF.

As to this clone: One end of the junction does not line up with germline, which may come from a read error. V gene TRBV5-5 combines with J gene TRBJ2-7; D perhaps matches TRBD1 (6 bases). This CDR3 is 14 amino acids long. The germline gives CDR1 SGHKS, CDR2 YYEKEE (reference sequence). CDR3 loop: CVSSNTGNSYEQYF. In DNA, the CDR3 is TGTGTCAGCAGCAACACAGGGAACTCCTACGAGCAGTACTTC.

The genes are TRBV24-1 and TRBJ2-2, with D maybe TRBD2 (6 bases). The V end was cut by 5 bases, the J end by 4 bases, with 10 bases between. Per germline, CDR1 KGHDR and CDR2 SFDVKD. This CDR3 has 14 amino acids. DNA of the CDR3: TGTGCCACCAGTGGGGGGACTGTCACCGGGGAGCTGTTTTTT. This gives the protein CATSGGTVTGELFF.

There are a few counts of this clone. V usage is TRBV13 and J usage is TRBJ2-4, with no clear D. Germline values: CDR1 PRHDT, CDR2 FYEKMQ (reference sequence). This CDR3 has 13 residues. Trimming shortened V by 1 base and J by 9 bases, and 10 bases separated the two germline ends. Here the CDR3 DNA reads TGTGCCAGCAGCTTAGTTTCCTTTGGCATTCAGTACTTC. Residues: CASSLVSFGIQYF. The full variable domain, completed using reference TRBV13 and TRBJ2-4, is AAGVIQSPRHLIKEKRETATLKCYPIPRHDTVYWYQQGPGQDPQFLISFYEKMQSDKGSIPDRFSAQQFSDYHSELNMSSLELGDSALYFCASSLVSFGIQYFGAGTRLSVL.

This chain connects TRBV7-3 to TRBJ2-3; D is possibly TRBD1 or TRBD2 (5 bases each). Per germline, CDR1 SGHTA and CDR2 FQGTGA. V lost 3 bases, J lost 4 bases, and 8 bases lay in between. The CDR3 is made up of 13 amino acids. CDR3 sequence: CASSLGDSDTQYF. The CDR3 DNA follows: TGTGCCAGCAGCTTGGGGGATTCAGATACGCAGTATTTT.